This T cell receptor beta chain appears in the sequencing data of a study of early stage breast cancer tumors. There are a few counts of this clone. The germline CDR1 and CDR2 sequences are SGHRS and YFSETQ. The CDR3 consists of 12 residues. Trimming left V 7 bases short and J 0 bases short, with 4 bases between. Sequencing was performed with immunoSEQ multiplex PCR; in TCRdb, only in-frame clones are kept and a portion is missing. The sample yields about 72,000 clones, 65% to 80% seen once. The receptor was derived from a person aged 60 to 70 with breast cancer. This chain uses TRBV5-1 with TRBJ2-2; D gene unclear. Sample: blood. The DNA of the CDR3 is TGCGCCAGCGCCGCGAACACCGGGGAGCTGTTTTTT. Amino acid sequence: CASAANTGELFF.